Below are 10 T cell receptor beta chains sequenced from a single sample in a study of cytomegalovirus exposure and HLA in healthy donors. This PCR relied on a set of 60 Vbeta primers and 13 Jbeta primers. Using immunoSEQ multiplex PCR, the repertoire was profiled, and TCRdb retains in-frame clones only, with some absent. The sample lists 150,000 to 200,000 clones, around 79% seen once, with approximately 0.39% in the top ten. Sample: PBMCs. The receptors here all came from a male donor in good health and CMV-seropositive.

The V and J genes are TRBV4-2 and TRBJ2-5; D is perhaps TRBD2 (5 bases). Trimming pared 6 bases from V and 4 bases from J, leaving 12 bases between. This CDR3 comprises 13 residues. From germline, CDR1 is LGHNA and CDR2 YNFKEQ. In DNA form, the CDR3 reads TGTGCCAGCAGGCAAAGAAGCGGAGAGACCCAGTACTTC. Its protein is CASRQRSGETQYF.

The chain combines TRBV19 with TRBJ2-6; D perhaps matches TRBD1 (5 bases). The germline gives CDR1 LNHDA, CDR2 SQIVND (reference sequence). The length of the CDR3 is 15 residues. Deletions cut 7 bases from V and 0 bases from J, with 10 bases between. The CDR3 loop reads CASTRELSGANVLTF. The CDR3 nucleotides are TGTGCCAGTACCAGGGAACTCTCTGGGGCCAACGTCCTGACTTTC.

V and J are TRBV6-1 and TRBJ1-4; D is ambiguous. CDR3 size: 12 residues. V was trimmed by 2 bases and J by 8 bases, leaving 6 bases between them. The germline V gene has CDR1 MNHNS and CDR2 SASEGT. CDR3 protein: CASSELEEKLFF. CDR3 sequence (DNA): TGTGCCAGCAGTGAATTGGAGGAAAAACTGTTTTTT.

The V gene is TRBV6-1, the J gene TRBJ1-6; D is unresolved. The CDR3 has 13 residues. Trimming took off 7 bases at V and 9 bases at J, with 13 bases between the two ends. Germline lookup yields CDR1 MNHNS and CDR2 SASEGT. The CDR3 nucleotides read TGTGCCAGCACCATAGATGAGGGTTCACCCCTCCACTTT. Translation gives CASTIDEGSPLHF.

This rearrangement joins TRBV7-2 to TRBJ2-1; TRBD2 is a possible D gene (7 bases). The CDR3 contains 19 residues. Germline CDR1 is SGHTA and CDR2 is FQGNSA. V lost 5 bases and J lost 0, with 23 bases in between. The CDR3 DNA follows: TGTGCCAGCAGCCCAGGACGGGGCGGGGGCGCAAGCTCCTACAATGAGCAGTTCTTC. This translates into CASSPGRGGGASSYNEQFF.

V is TRBV18 and J is TRBJ1-3, with unresolved D. V lost 3 bases and J 0 bases, leaving 6 bases between the germline ends. Germline CDR1 reads KGHSH; CDR2 reads LQKENI. There are 14 residues in the CDR3. For the CDR3, the DNA is TGTGCCAGCTCACCTCCCCACTCTGGAAACACCATATATTTT. This sequence encodes CASSPPHSGNTIYF.

The J gene is TRBJ2-1, the V gene TRBV21-1; TRBD2, the D gene given by the table, was not confirmed from the DNA. TRBV21-1 is a known pseudogene. The CDR3 has 15 residues. In nucleotides, the CDR3 is TGTGCCAGTGAAGGTCCTAGCGGGAGGACAAATGAGCAGTTCTTC. The encoded protein is CASEGPSGRTNEQFF.

Remarks on this clone: A junction end diverges from the germline sequence, so it may reflect a read error. The chain is built from TRBV7-8 and TRBJ2-7; 12 nucleotides match TRBD2. The CDR3 is 16 residues long. CDR1 is SGHVS, CDR2 FQNEAQ, per germline. The CDR3 region has the DNA TGTGCCAGCAGCACCGGCGGGGCTAGCGGGAGGGCCAGACGGAACTTC. Translated, it gives CASSTGGASGRARRNF.

This chain links TRBV19 with TRBJ1-5; D call uncertain. The CDR3 loop spans 13 amino acids. The V end was cut by 8 bases, the J end by 7 bases, with 15 bases between. The germline gives CDR1 LNHDA, CDR2 SQIVND (reference sequence). CDR3 in amino acids: CASGESSGQPQHF. CDR3 DNA sequence: TGTGCCAGTGGGGAGTCCTCGGGGCAGCCCCAGCATTTT. Combining the CDR3 with reference TRBV19 and TRBJ1-5 gives the whole variable domain DGGITQSPKYLFRKEGQNVTLSCEQNLNHDAMYWYRQDPGQGLRLIYYSQIVNDFQKGDIAEGYSVSREKKESFPLTVTSAQKNPTAFYLCASGESSGQPQHFGDGTRLSIL.

This clone was recorded only once. The V and J genes are TRBV7-3 and TRBJ1-1, with D unresolved. Per the germline V gene, CDR1 is SGHTA and CDR2 is FQGTGA. Trimming removed 0 bases from V and 5 bases from J, with 10 bases in between. The CDR3 loop spans 14 amino acids. The CDR3 nucleotides read TGTGCCAGCAGCTTAACATTATCCCGGACTGAAGCTTTCTTT. It encodes CASSLTLSRTEAFF.